This T cell receptor beta chain was found in a study of blood T cell repertoires in COVID-19. Study information: In each case, the material was cDNA or gDNA derived from T cells, B-cell-depleted T cells, or PBMCs.

Methods used by the authors: Amplification with reference gene primers provided the estimates of nucleated cell counts. The method was immunoSEQ multiplex PCR; TCRdb's version includes in-frame clones alone and lacks a portion of them. V and J calls and clone size follow that table, whereas D and trimming were derived from the DNA. The sample comprises around 160,000 clones, 80% to 90% of which are singletons, and 13% rests with the top ten. Germline V gene sequence: CDR1 MNHEY, CDR2 SVGAGI. This CDR3 contains 15 residues. The V end lost 4 bases, the J end lost 4 bases, and 16 bases lay between the germline ends.

The sequenced sample consisted of peripheral blood. The chain recombines TRBV6-5 with TRBJ1-2, with no clear D. This TCR came from a man between 18 and 35 years old with COVID-19, enrolled during active disease. The CDR3 is CASSSSVPSGYGYTF. The CDR3 nucleotides are TGTGCCAGCAGTTCGTCGGTACCCTCTGGCTATGGCTACACCTTC.